The 29 T cell receptor beta chains presented below share a single source sample, sequenced in a study of T cell repertoires in cytomegalovirus infection. TCRdb processed the reads anew with MiXCR; each CDR3 protein has one entry. Here the sample spans under 350,000 distinct CDR3 sequences, over 7.5% being singletons. The specimen sequenced was PBMCs. The source of these receptors is a human donor in good health (CMV status not recorded). Some clones in this sample may be carry-over from other donors' samples.

This clonotype has just a few counts. The chain uses TRBV18 and TRBJ1-1; the match to TRBD1 covers 7 bases. V lost 4 bases, J lost 3 bases, and 11 bases stayed unmatched. The CDR3 has 16 amino acids. The germline V gene encodes CDR1 KGHSH and CDR2 LQKENI. The CDR3: CASSLTEGARDTEAFF. As DNA, the CDR3 is TGTGCCAGCTCACTTACAGAGGGGGCGCGGGACACTGAAGCTTTCTTT.

The rearrangement uses TRBV9 and TRBJ2-3, with D tentatively TRBD1 (6 bases). V was cut by 6 bases and J by 6 bases, with 17 bases left in between. The CDR3 has 14 amino acids. The V gene's germline CDR1 is SGDLS and CDR2 YYNGEE. CDR3 in DNA: TGTGCCAGCACCCGAGAAGGGGGAAAGGATACGCAGTATTTT. It encodes CASTREGGKDTQYF.

Many counts were recorded for this clonotype. The DNA for the CDR3 is TGTGCCAGCAGCTTAAGTTGGAGCGGGAGGGGAGCAGATACGCAGTATTTT. Its protein product is CASSLSWSGRGADTQYF. This chain connects TRBV6-5 to TRBJ2-3, with 10 bases identical to TRBD2. The CDR3 covers 17 residues. The ends lost 6 bases at V and 4 bases at J; junction bases unmatched: 13. The germline gives CDR1 MNHEY, CDR2 SVGAGI.

In its sample, this clonotype was seen many times. V is TRBV7-2 and J is TRBJ1-1, with TRBD1 matching 7 bases. The CDR3 is made up of 15 amino acids. With V trimmed by 1 base and J by 4 bases, 6 bases remained unmatched. CDR1 and CDR2 from the germline V gene are SGHTA and FQGNSA. The CDR3 is CASSLVVQGSTEAFF. The CDR3 coding sequence is TGTGCCAGCAGCTTAGTGGTACAGGGGAGCACTGAAGCTTTCTTT. The entire variable domain, with the rest obtained from reference TRBV7-2 and TRBJ1-1, is as follows: GAGVSQSPSNKVTEKGKDVELRCDPISGHTALYWYRQSLGQGLEFLIYFQGNSAPDKSGLPSDRFSAERTGGSVSTLTIQRTQQEDSAVYLCASSLVVQGSTEAFFGQGTRLTVV.

The CDR3, as DNA: TGTGCCAGCAGCCTTAGCGGACGGAGCCAAGAGACCCAGTACTTC. Translated: CASSLSGRSQETQYF. The rearrangement uses TRBV7-9 and TRBJ2-5, with a tentative D call TRBD2 (6 bases). Germline CDR1 reads SEHNR; CDR2 reads FQNEAQ (reference sequence). This CDR3 has 15 residues. The germline V and J ends were trimmed by 5 bases and 1 base, with 14 bases remaining between them.

The V and J genes are TRBV7-9 and TRBJ1-4; no clear D. The CDR3 extends over 13 amino acids. V shed 4 bases and J shed 5 bases, with 8 bases lying between them. The germline V gene encodes CDR1 SEHNR and CDR2 FQNEAQ (reference sequence). CDR3 sequence: CASSSRRNEKLFF. The CDR3 DNA sequence: TGTGCCAGCAGCTCCAGACGGAATGAAAAACTGTTTTTT. Supplemented by reference TRBV7-9 and TRBJ1-4, the full variable domain reads DTGVSQNPRHKITKRGQNVTFRCDPISEHNRLYWYRQTLGQGPEFLTYFQNEAQLEKSRLLSDRFSAERPKGSFSTLEIQRTEQGDSAMYLCASSSRRNEKLFFGSGTQLSVL.

This clonotype was recorded many times. The chain combines TRBV7-2 with TRBJ2-3, with 8 bases that match TRBD2. The CDR3 spans 15 residues. The V gene's germline CDR1 is SGHTA and CDR2 FQGNSA. Trimming cost V 2 bases and J 0 bases; bases outside gene matches: 1. This chain's CDR3 is CASSLQRGSTDTQYF. The CDR3 nucleotides read TGTGCCAGCAGCTTACAGCGGGGGAGCACAGATACGCAGTATTTT.

The sample holds many counts of this clonotype. This chain uses TRBV5-1 with TRBJ2-5; 14 bases are shared with TRBD2. Germline CDR1 is SGHRS and CDR2 is YFSETQ. Trimming at V came to 4 bases and at J to 4 bases, leaving 6 bases not matched to a gene. This CDR3 comprises 16 residues. The CDR3 bases are TGCGCCAGCAGCCCCGGACTAGCGGGAGGCTCAGAGACCCAGTACTTC. Translating it yields CASSPGLAGGSETQYF.

This chain uses TRBV29-1 with TRBJ2-5; perhaps TRBD1 as D (7 bases). This CDR3 is 12 amino acids long. CDR1 SQVTM and CDR2 ANQGSEA come from the germline V gene. The V gene lost 6 bases and the J gene lost 5 bases, with 13 bases spanning the gap. The CDR3 is CSVMTGRETQYF. The CDR3 DNA is TGCAGCGTCATGACAGGGAGGGAGACCCAGTACTTC.

This clonotype has ten or more counts. The V and J genes are TRBV20-1 and TRBJ2-5; no reliable D call. The CDR3 loop spans 11 amino acids. Per the germline V gene, CDR1 is DFQATT and CDR2 is SNEGSKA (reference sequence). V was shortened by 6 bases and J by 7 bases, with 12 bases between the two germline ends. The CDR3 sequence: CSAPRSGTQYF. Written as DNA, the CDR3 is TGCAGTGCCCCCAGGTCGGGGACCCAGTACTTC.

The V and J genes are TRBV6-4 and TRBJ2-3; the D gene is possibly TRBD2 (5 bases). The V end lost 2 bases, the J end lost 1 base, and 13 bases lay between the germline ends. This CDR3 spans 16 amino acids. Germline values: CDR1 MRHNA, CDR2 SNTAGT. The CDR3 sequence: CASSDRPGFGTDTQYF. Here the CDR3 DNA reads TGTGCCAGCAGTGACAGGCCGGGGTTCGGCACAGATACGCAGTATTTT.

This clonotype was counted many times. The CDR3, as DNA: TGTGCCAGCAGACAGGATTCCTATAATTCACCCCTCCACTTT. It codes for CASRQDSYNSPLHF. The chain is built from TRBV7-2 and TRBJ1-6; possibly TRBD1 for D (5 bases). V was pared by 6 bases and J by 1 base, with 7 bases between. Germline-derived CDR1 and CDR2 are SGHTA and FQGNSA. CDR3 length: 14 amino acids.

This chain connects TRBV7-2 to TRBJ2-6, with D unclear. V was pared by 4 bases and J by 0 bases, with 13 bases between. The CDR3 covers 17 residues. Germline V gene lookup returns CDR1 SGHTA and CDR2 FQGNSA. The CDR3 reads CASSSIGRNSGANVLTF. The CDR3, as DNA: TGTGCCAGCAGCTCCATTGGACGGAACTCTGGGGCCAACGTCCTGACTTTC.

The chain employs TRBV20-1 and TRBJ2-5; D is perhaps TRBD1 (6 bases). Germline V gene data show CDR1 as DFQATT and CDR2 as SNEGSKA (reference sequence). This CDR3 region has 13 residues. The CDR3 region is CRASQGSRETQYF. The CDR3 DNA sequence: TGCAGGGCCTCACAGGGCTCAAGAGAGACCCAGTACTTC.

This clonotype has just a few counts. The V and J genes are TRBV28 and TRBJ1-1; D not resolved. Germline-derived CDR1 and CDR2 are MDHEN and SYDVKM. This CDR3 has 14 residues. V lost 6 bases, J lost 1 base, and 12 bases lay in between. The CDR3 spells CASREEGWNTEAFF. The CDR3 region has the DNA TGTGCCAGCAGAGAAGAGGGTTGGAACACTGAAGCTTTCTTT. The full variable domain, rest sourced from reference TRBV28 and TRBJ1-1, is DVKVTQSSRYLVKRTGEKVFLECVQDMDHENMFWYRQDPGLGLRLIYFSYDVKMKEKGDIPEGYSVSREKKERFSLILESASTNQTSMYLCASREEGWNTEAFFGQGTRLTVV.

This clonotype came up many times. The chain is built from TRBV12-3 or TRBV12-4 and TRBJ2-5; D is possibly TRBD2 (6 bases). V was shortened by 4 bases and J by 9 bases, with 12 bases between the two germline ends. This CDR3 is 12 amino acids long. The CDR3 DNA reads TGTGCCAGCAGTTCTCTAGCGACGGCCCAGTACTTC. Its protein is CASSSLATAQYF.

The chain has TRBV6-1 and TRBJ2-3; D not certain. Germline V lookup: CDR1 MNHNS, CDR2 SASEGT. The CDR3 has 15 amino acids. With 2 bases removed from V and 0 bases from J, the gap between germline ends came to 9 bases. The CDR3 nucleotides read TGTGCCAGCAGTGAATTGTCAGCAAGCACAGATACGCAGTATTTT. It is translated as CASSELSASTDTQYF.

This clonotype was found many times. V usage is TRBV7-6 and J usage is TRBJ2-3, with a weak D call TRBD1 (5 bases). V dropped 2 bases and J dropped 6 bases, with 9 bases sitting between them. In germline, CDR1 is SGHVS, CDR2 FNYEAQ. The CDR3 runs 13 residues. The CDR3 is CASSLRKGDTQYF. CDR3 in DNA: TGTGCCAGCAGCTTAAGGAAGGGGGATACGCAGTATTTT. Variable domain in full (rest from reference TRBV7-6 and TRBJ2-3): GAGVSQSPRYKVTKRGQDVALRCDPISGHVSLYWYRQALGQGPEFLTYFNYEAQQDKSGLPNDRFSAERPEGSISTLTIQRTEQRDSAMYRCASSLRKGDTQYFGPGTRLTVL.

This clonotype was counted between two and nine times. The rearrangement links TRBV6-2 or TRBV6-3 to TRBJ1-1; 7 bases line up with TRBD1. Per germline, CDR1 MNHEY and CDR2 SVGEGT. The CDR3 consists of 14 residues. Germline trimming cut 6 bases from V and 8 bases from J; bases unmatched to any gene: 12. Written as DNA, the CDR3 is TGTGCCAGCAGGAGGGACAGTCCAAGGGAGGAAGCTTTCTTT. This encodes CASRRDSPREEAFF.

This clonotype was detected only a few times. V usage is TRBV7-2 and J usage is TRBJ2-5, with D perhaps assigned TRBD1 or TRBD2 (5 bases each). The CDR3 sequence is 14 residues long. V shed 5 bases and J shed 4 bases, with 14 bases lying between them. CDR1 is SGHTA, CDR2 FQGNSA, per germline. The CDR3 reads CASSAGTPAETQYF. CDR3 nucleotide sequence: TGTGCCAGCAGCGCCGGGACCCCGGCAGAGACCCAGTACTTC.

This clonotype turned up a few times. The rearrangement links TRBV28 to TRBJ1-5; D not certain. Trimming took 7 bases from V and 2 from J, leaving 12 bases between them. The CDR3 has 14 amino acids. Per germline, CDR1 MDHEN and CDR2 SYDVKM. The CDR3 DNA reads TGTGCCAGCACCCTGTGGAAGGGCAATCAGCCCCAGCATTTT. Translation: CASTLWKGNQPQHF.

In this sample, this clonotype turned up many times. The CDR3 here is CASSHYTGNYGYTF. CDR3 in DNA: TGTGCCAGCAGCCATTACACAGGGAACTATGGCTACACCTTC. The chain recombines TRBV7-2 with TRBJ1-2; weak D call: TRBD1 (6 bases). CDR1 and CDR2 (germline): SGHTA, FQGNSA. V was trimmed by 5 bases and J by 2 bases, leaving 12 bases between them. The CDR3 is made up of 14 amino acids.

This clonotype was detected only a few times. The chain joins TRBV7-6 to TRBJ2-5; D possibly corresponds to TRBD2 (5 bases). The CDR3 spans 15 residues. The germline CDR1 and CDR2 sequences are SGHVS and FNYEAQ. The V gene lost 0 bases and the J gene lost 1 base, with 9 bases spanning the gap. The CDR3 nucleotides read TGTGCCAGCAGCTTAGCGAGAGGGAGCCAAGAGACCCAGTACTTC. Protein product: CASSLARGSQETQYF.

This clonotype is labeled as medium-sized (0.01 to 0.1%). The rearrangement links TRBV7-2 to TRBJ2-7; the D gene is possibly TRBD1 (5 bases). The CDR3 is 13 amino acids. Per the germline V gene, CDR1 is SGHTA and CDR2 is FQGNSA. The V gene lost 5 bases and the J gene lost 4 bases, with 12 bases spanning the gap. The CDR3 spells CASSLNQGYEQYF. CDR3 nucleotide sequence: TGTGCCAGCAGCCTCAACCAGGGTTACGAGCAGTACTTC.

This clonotype was recorded a few times. The CDR3 is CASRGQWYPEAFF. DNA for the CDR3: TGTGCCAGCAGGGGGCAGTGGTACCCTGAAGCTTTCTTT. The chain combines TRBV12-3 or TRBV12-4 with TRBJ1-1, with D possibly matching TRBD1 (5 bases). V was pared by 6 bases and J by 6 bases, with 14 bases between. The CDR3 spans 13 residues.

This clonotype was observed at least ten times. The chain has TRBV7-2 and TRBJ1-3; TRBD1 might be the D (6 bases). The CDR3 extends over 17 amino acids. V gave up 0 bases and J gave up 5 bases, with 17 bases separating them. The V gene's germline CDR1 is SGHTA and CDR2 FQGNSA. CDR3 loop: CASSLALGAKVRNTIYF. The CDR3 DNA reads as TGTGCCAGCAGCTTAGCGTTGGGGGCGAAAGTAAGAAACACCATATATTTT.

This clonotype was counted many times. The V and J genes are TRBV7-2 and TRBJ1-3, with D possibly matching TRBD1 (5 bases). This CDR3 comprises 15 residues. With 6 bases removed from V and 1 base from J, the gap between germline ends came to 13 bases. Looked up from germline, CDR1 is SGHTA and CDR2 is FQGNSA. The CDR3 bases are TGTGCCAGCAGGATGCCGGGGGGGTCTGGAAACACCATATATTTT. Its translation is CASRMPGGSGNTIYF.

The table lists this clonotype with many counts. The chain recombines TRBV7-2 with TRBJ1-2; D gene unclear. CDR3 length: 12 amino acids. CDR1 and CDR2 from the germline V gene are SGHTA and FQGNSA. V was shortened by 7 bases and J by 4 bases, with 10 bases between the two germline ends. CDR3 sequence: CASTSPIYGYTF. The DNA for the CDR3 is TGTGCCAGCACCTCCCCTATCTATGGCTACACCTTC.

This clonotype was detected only a few times. This chain connects TRBV20-1 to TRBJ1-5, with D possibly matching TRBD1 (5 bases). V lost 0 bases and J 4 bases, leaving 7 bases between the germline ends. Germline assignment: CDR1 DFQATT and CDR2 SNEGSKA (reference sequence). The CDR3 runs 13 residues. CDR3 nucleotides: TGCAGTGCTAGAGATGGGGGGAATCAGCCCCAGCATTTT. This codes for CSARDGGNQPQHF.